What follows are 6 T cell receptor beta chains derived from one specimen sequenced in a study of Graves' ophthalmopathy and Graves' hyperthyroidism. Scientists amplified the TCR beta CDR3 regions from RNA transcripts. HTBI primers were employed in first-round RT-PCR, then a second-round multiplex PCR followed. TCRdb independently ran MiXCR on the multiplex PCR reads; one entry per CDR3 protein. This table has almost 400,000 distinct CDR3 sequences, approximately 16% appearing once. The sample consisted of peripheral blood. The receptors shown here come from a woman in her late teens or twenties with Graves' ophthalmopathy.

J is TRBJ2-5 and V is TRBV28; D gene unclear. V was pared by 2 bases and J by 1 base, with 8 bases between. The germline V gene encodes CDR1 MDHEN and CDR2 SYDVKM. CDR3 length: 14 residues. CDR3 DNA: TGTGCCAGCAGTTTAATACAGCTCCAAGAGACCCAGTACTTC. This translates into CASSLIQLQETQYF.

This clonotype was seen ten or more times. The gene calls are TRBV7-8 and TRBJ1-6; TRBD1 might be the D (5 bases). V was cut by 5 bases and J by 10 bases, with 21 bases left in between. CDR1 and CDR2 from the germline V gene are SGHVS and FQNEAQ. The CDR3 consists of 16 residues. Here the CDR3 DNA reads TGTGCCAGCAGCCCCCTCGGGGGGGGGAGGAGATCACCCCTCCACTTT. As protein: CASSPLGGGRRSPLHF.

This clonotype was seen at least ten times. This rearrangement joins TRBV6-5 to TRBJ1-1; 7 positions agree with TRBD1. V lost 6 bases, J lost 7 bases, and 17 bases stayed unmatched. The CDR3 runs 16 residues. CDR1 and CDR2 (germline): MNHEY, SVGAGI. The CDR3 DNA reads as TGTGCCAGCAGCAACCCGGGACAGACAGCTGGAGGTGAAGCTTTCTTT. This codes for CASSNPGQTAGGEAFF.

This clonotype was detected ten times or more. The chain is built from TRBV2 and TRBJ2-5; 10 positions agree with TRBD1. From germline, CDR1 is SNHLY and CDR2 FYNNEI. The length of the CDR3 is 14 residues. V was clipped by 8 bases and J by 6 bases; unmatched bases: 9. As DNA, the CDR3 is TGTGCCAGCCACGCGCGGGACAGGGGTCAGACCCAGTACTTC. This codes for CASHARDRGQTQYF. The complete variable domain, with remaining parts taken from reference TRBV2 and TRBJ2-5, reads EPEVTQTPSHQVTQMGQEVILRCVPISNHLYFYWYRQILGQKVEFLVSFYNNEISEKSEIFDDQFSVERPDGSNFTLKIRSTKLEDSAMYFCASHARDRGQTQYFGPGTRLLVL.

This rearrangement joins TRBV6-2 or TRBV6-3 to TRBJ2-2; a weak D match, TRBD1 (6 bases). The germline gives CDR1 MNHEY, CDR2 SVGEGT. Trimming took off 2 bases at V and 1 base at J, with 11 bases between the two ends. The CDR3 runs 16 residues. This chain's CDR3 is CASSYRGGVNTGELFF. The CDR3 coding sequence is TGTGCCAGCAGTTACAGAGGGGGAGTGAACACCGGGGAGCTGTTTTTT.

This clonotype showed up many times. This sequence joins TRBV5-1 and TRBJ1-3, with D hard to call. The V gene lost 3 bases and the J gene lost 7 bases, with 17 bases spanning the gap. CDR3 length: 15 residues. In germline, CDR1 is SGHRS, CDR2 YFSETQ. The CDR3 coding sequence is TGCGCCAGCAGCTCCTTATTAAGAGCGCCGAACACCATATATTTT. It translates to CASSSLLRAPNTIYF.